This section outlines one TCR beta chain sequence together with its context. Its antigen is still unknown. No quality values exist for individual bases; no much larger clone is one base distant. Collaborating institutions collected whole blood in K2EDTA tubes following their own protocols. Collaborator samples were shipped for TCRbeta analysis as frozen whole blood, isolated PBMCs, or DNA extracted from either sample type. The data originate from a study of blood T cell repertoires in COVID-19 (dated by TCRdb to about 2020). Regarding the research as a whole: Samples from collaborators originated in the United States, Italy and Spain and spanned both the acute and convalescent phases of COVID-19. The material from the prospective study consisted of cDNA or gDNA derived from T cells, B-cell-depleted T cells, or PBMCs. Deeply sampled blood TCRbeta repertoires from subjects exposed to, actively infected with, or recovered from COVID-19 were included in the dataset. The repertoires were made available in a free public database intended to serve as a resource for research on the immune response to SARS-CoV-2. The samples were drawn from the first 160 participants of the ongoing ImmuneRACE study and from roughly 1,300 subjects provided by 6 global collaborators. The sample metadata nearly always contained a de-identified subject ID, COVID-19 status, age in years and sex. Where available, HLA class I and class II types were obtained from metadata supplied by the sample provider rather than from assay-based typing.

Study-level results and caveats: The amount of clinical and demographic metadata varied by source and participant and was provided uncurated.

The CDR3, from cysteine to phenylalanine, totals 17 residues. Only the CDR3 region is kept as DNA, spanning 51 bases read in frame from base 1. Trimming takes 8 bases off V and 9 bases off J; junction bases not matched to a gene: 15. The germline V gene gives CDR1 as KGHSH and CDR2 as LQKENI. TCRbeta CDR3 regions were amplified from genomic DNA by means of the immunoSEQ Assay, a bias-controlled multiplex PCR. In the source study's methods: Within the assay, amplification of reference gene primers was used to estimate how many nucleated cells each sample contained. To quantify the absolute abundance of each unique TCRbeta CDR3 rearrangement, sequence reads were collapsed and filtered. For each sample, productive Simpson clonality was calculated as the square root of Simpson's diversity index over productive rearrangements. The clones in this table, taken by TCRdb from immuneACCESS, are in-frame only. Not every clone is retained; where verified, under half of the shortfall comes from an unresolved V gene, and the cause of the rest is unknown. V and J calls and clone size are as listed in that table; D and trimming were resolved from the DNA. The sample data list roughly 140,000 clones, and approximately 86% of these were observed just once. The ten largest clones capture about 3% of the sample.

In this chain, TRBV18 is recombined with TRBJ2-1; 14 bases in between match TRBD2. This receptor was taken from a woman aged 40 to 55 with active or convalescent COVID-19. Specimen: peripheral blood. The base sequence is TGTGCCAGCCTCACCAGACTAGCGGGAGGGCCTAAAGGTGAGCAGTTCTTC. Its product reads: CASLTRLAGGPKGEQFF.